The 12 T cell receptor beta chains presented below share a single source sample, sequenced in a study of blood T cell repertoires in COVID-19. TCRdb keeps only in-frame clones here, not all; method: immunoSEQ multiplex PCR. This sample yields hundreds of thousands of clones, of which roughly 86% are seen a single time; around 9% belongs to the top ten. Sample: PBMCs or T cells enriched from blood (not recorded which). The receptors stem from a woman aged 18-29 years who had recovered from COVID-19.

V is TRBV18 and J is TRBJ1-1, with 8 positions matching TRBD1. This CDR3 is 15 amino acids long. Germline CDR1 reads KGHSH; CDR2 reads LQKENI. Germline trimming cut 3 bases from V and 1 base from J; bases unmatched to any gene: 4. CDR3 residues: CASSPAGTGNTEAFF. CDR3 nucleotide sequence: TGTGCCAGCTCACCGGCCGGGACAGGGAACACTGAAGCTTTCTTT.

This clone was seen just once. The genes are TRBV7-3 and TRBJ1-1; D uncertain. This CDR3 is 13 amino acids long. Germline V gives CDR1 SGHTA, CDR2 FQGTGA. V was trimmed by 5 bases and J by 5 bases, leaving 12 bases between them. In nucleotides, the CDR3 is TGTGCCAGCAGCCAAGCTGGGAGTACTGAAGCTTTCTTT. Its protein is CASSQAGSTEAFF.

This chain connects TRBV3-1 (or the pseudogene TRBV3-2) to TRBJ1-5; D possibly corresponds to TRBD1 (6 bases). Germline assignment: CDR1 LGHDT and CDR2 YNNKEL (reference sequence). The germline V and J ends were trimmed by 6 bases and 0 bases, with 9 bases remaining between them. The CDR3 sequence is 14 residues long. CDR3 in DNA: TGTGCCAGCAGTCGGGACAATAGCAATCAGCCCCAGCATTTT. Its protein is CASSRDNSNQPQHF.

The chain joins TRBV2 to TRBJ2-5; possible D gene TRBD2, 6 bases. V lost 3 bases and J lost 4, with 9 bases in between. This CDR3 spans 13 amino acids. Germline V CDR1 and CDR2: SNHLY, FYNNEI. The CDR3 nucleotides read TGTGCCAGCAGTGACGTGGGGGGAGAGACCCAGTACTTC. It translates to CASSDVGGETQYF.

This chain links TRBV6-5 with TRBJ2-1; 8 positions match TRBD2. This CDR3 spans 15 amino acids. The germline gives CDR1 MNHEY, CDR2 SVGAGI. The V segment lost 8 bases and the J segment 1 base; nucleotides outside the gene matches: 7. The CDR3 protein is CASLASGPSYNEQFF. The CDR3 DNA reads TGTGCCAGCTTGGCTAGCGGGCCTTCCTACAATGAGCAGTTCTTC.

This chain joins TRBV10-2 and TRBJ2-7, with 8 bases matching TRBD2. J was trimmed by 3 bases and V by 2 bases; bases with no gene match: 6. The length of the CDR3 is 15 residues. CDR1 and CDR2 (germline): WSHSY, SAAADI. CDR3 nucleotides: TGCGCCAGCAGTGAGGCGGGGGGCCTACACTACGAGCAGTACTTC. Translated: CASSEAGGLHYEQYF.

This chain connects TRBV2 to TRBJ1-4; D gene ambiguous. CDR3 length equals 14 residues. Germline V gene data show CDR1 as SNHLY and CDR2 as FYNNEI. V dropped 8 bases and J dropped 0 bases, with 10 bases sitting between them. CDR3 bases: TGTGCCAGCTACCTCCTAGCAACTAATGAAAAACTGTTTTTT. Translation: CASYLLATNEKLFF.

The chain couples TRBV18 to TRBJ2-3; possibly TRBD1 for D (6 bases). V gave up 5 bases and J gave up 6 bases, with 18 bases separating them. The CDR3 is made up of 15 amino acids. The V gene's germline CDR1 is KGHSH and CDR2 LQKENI. CDR3 DNA: TGTGCCAGCTCAACGAGACAGGCGCCGACGGATACGCAGTATTTT. This codes for CASSTRQAPTDTQYF.

V is TRBV2 and J is TRBJ2-1; possible D gene TRBD2, 6 bases. This CDR3 spans 14 amino acids. Germline V gives CDR1 SNHLY, CDR2 FYNNEI. V was clipped by 4 bases and J by 6 bases, with 13 bases between them. The CDR3 reads CASSVGLASNEQFF. The CDR3 bases are TGTGCCAGCAGTGTAGGTCTAGCGAGCAATGAGCAGTTCTTC.

This clone was recorded once. This rearrangement joins TRBV3-1 (or the pseudogene TRBV3-2) to TRBJ2-1; 10 bases agree with TRBD2. This CDR3 is built from 15 residues. Germline V gene lookup returns CDR1 LGHDT and CDR2 YNNKEL (reference sequence). V shed 1 base, J shed 6 bases, and the junction held 3 bases outside the gene matches. CDR3 coding DNA: TGTGCCAGCAGCCAAGGGACTAGCGGATTCAATGAGCAGTTCTTC. The encoded protein is CASSQGTSGFNEQFF.

This clone was seen once. The gene calls are TRBV28 and TRBJ2-7, with 7 bases identical to TRBD1. The CDR3 has 14 amino acids. The junction had 11 bases not matched to a gene; V was cut back by 7 bases and J by 5 bases. Germline V gene data show CDR1 as MDHEN and CDR2 as SYDVKM. The CDR3 DNA reads as TGTGCCAGCATTTCGGCAGGGGGAGACGACGAGCAGTACTTC. This sequence encodes CASISAGGDDEQYF.

The genes are TRBV6-2 or TRBV6-3 and TRBJ2-5; 16 bases are a match to TRBD2. V was clipped by 6 bases and J by 5 bases; unmatched bases: 15. The CDR3 totals 19 residues. Germline loops: CDR1 MNHEY, CDR2 SVGEGT. As DNA, the CDR3 is TGTGCCAGCAGCCAAAGGTTCGGGACTAGCGGGGGGGCCATTGAGACCCAGTACTTC. Translation gives CASSQRFGTSGGAIETQYF.